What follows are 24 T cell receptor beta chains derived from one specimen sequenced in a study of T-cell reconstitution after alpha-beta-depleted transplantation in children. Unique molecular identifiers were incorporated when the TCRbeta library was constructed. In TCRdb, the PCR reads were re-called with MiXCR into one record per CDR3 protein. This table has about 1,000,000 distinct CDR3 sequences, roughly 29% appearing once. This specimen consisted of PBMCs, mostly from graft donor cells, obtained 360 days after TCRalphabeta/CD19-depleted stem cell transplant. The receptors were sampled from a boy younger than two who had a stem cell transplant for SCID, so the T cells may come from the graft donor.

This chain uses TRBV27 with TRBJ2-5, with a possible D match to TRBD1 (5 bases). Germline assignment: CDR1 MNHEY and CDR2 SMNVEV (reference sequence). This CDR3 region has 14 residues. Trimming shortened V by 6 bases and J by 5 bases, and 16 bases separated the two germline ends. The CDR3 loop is CASRMAGFGETQYF. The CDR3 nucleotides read TGTGCCAGCAGAATGGCAGGGTTCGGGGAGACCCAGTACTTC.

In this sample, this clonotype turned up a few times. CDR3 loop: CASSLIGTGGYEQYF. CDR3 bases: TGTGCCAGCAGTTTAATTGGGACAGGGGGTTACGAGCAGTACTTC. The chain couples TRBV27 to TRBJ2-7, with 11 positions matching TRBD1. Germline V gene lookup returns CDR1 MNHEY and CDR2 SMNVEV (reference sequence). Trimming at V came to 2 bases and at J to 4 bases, leaving 4 bases not matched to a gene. The CDR3 runs to 15 residues.

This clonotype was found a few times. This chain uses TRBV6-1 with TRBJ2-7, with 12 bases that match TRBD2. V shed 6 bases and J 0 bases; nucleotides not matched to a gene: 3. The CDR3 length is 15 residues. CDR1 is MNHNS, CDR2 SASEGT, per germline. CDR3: CASSKTSGSSYEQYF. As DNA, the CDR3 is TGTGCCAGCAGCAAGACTAGCGGGAGCTCCTACGAGCAGTACTTC.

DNA of the CDR3: TGCGCCAGCAGCTTGCTTGGGGAGCGCACTGAAGCTTTCTTT. Amino acid sequence: CASSLLGERTEAFF. The rearrangement uses TRBV5-1 and TRBJ1-1; no firm D call. Looked up from germline, CDR1 is SGHRS and CDR2 is YFSETQ. This CDR3 region has 14 residues. V lost 1 base to trimming and J lost 4 bases, with 11 bases between them.

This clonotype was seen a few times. DNA of the CDR3: TGTGCCAGCTGGGGCCAGCGGAATGTGGATACGCAGTATTTT. Translating gives CASWGQRNVDTQYF. The V and J genes are TRBV2 and TRBJ2-3; D is tentatively TRBD1 or TRBD2 (5 bases each). The CDR3 has 14 amino acids. The V gene's germline CDR1 is SNHLY and CDR2 FYNNEI. Deletions cut 8 bases from V and 6 bases from J, with 18 bases between.

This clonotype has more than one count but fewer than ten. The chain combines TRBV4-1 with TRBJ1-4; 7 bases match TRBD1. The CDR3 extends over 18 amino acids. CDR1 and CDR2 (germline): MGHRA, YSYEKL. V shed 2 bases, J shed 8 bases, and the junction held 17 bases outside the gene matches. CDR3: CASSQKKGAEELGEKLFF. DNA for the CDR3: TGCGCCAGCAGCCAAAAAAAGGGGGCGGAGGAGTTAGGAGAAAAACTGTTTTTT.

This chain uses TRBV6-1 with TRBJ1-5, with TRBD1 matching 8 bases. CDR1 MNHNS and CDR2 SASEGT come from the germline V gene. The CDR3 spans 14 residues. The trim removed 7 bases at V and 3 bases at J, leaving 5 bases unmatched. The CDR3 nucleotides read TGTGCCAGCACCCACAGGGGGACCAATCAGCCCCAGCATTTT. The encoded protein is CASTHRGTNQPQHF.

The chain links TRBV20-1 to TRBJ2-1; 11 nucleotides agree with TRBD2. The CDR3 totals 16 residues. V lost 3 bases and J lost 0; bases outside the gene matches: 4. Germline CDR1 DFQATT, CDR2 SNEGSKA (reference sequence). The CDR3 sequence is CSASLAGGGSYNEQFF. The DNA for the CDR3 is TGCAGTGCTAGTCTAGCGGGGGGAGGCTCCTACAATGAGCAGTTCTTC.

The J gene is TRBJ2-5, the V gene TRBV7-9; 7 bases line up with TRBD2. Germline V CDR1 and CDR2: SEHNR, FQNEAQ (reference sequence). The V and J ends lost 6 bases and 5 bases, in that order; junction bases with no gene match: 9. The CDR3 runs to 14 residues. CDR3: CASSFPGLRETQYF. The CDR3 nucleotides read TGTGCCAGCAGTTTTCCGGGACTACGGGAGACCCAGTACTTC.

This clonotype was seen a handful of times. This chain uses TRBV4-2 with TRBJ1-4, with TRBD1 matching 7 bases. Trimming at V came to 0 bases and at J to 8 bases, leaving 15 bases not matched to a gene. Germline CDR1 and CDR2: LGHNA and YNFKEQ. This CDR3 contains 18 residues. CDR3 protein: CASSQDTDRWGFDEKLFF. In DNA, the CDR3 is TGTGCCAGCAGCCAAGATACGGACAGGTGGGGATTTGACGAAAAACTGTTTTTT.

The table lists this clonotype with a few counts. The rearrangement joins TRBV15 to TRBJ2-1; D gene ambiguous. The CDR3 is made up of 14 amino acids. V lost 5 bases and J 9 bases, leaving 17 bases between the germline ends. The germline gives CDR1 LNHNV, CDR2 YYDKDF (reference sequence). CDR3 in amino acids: CATSPGPPGFEQFF. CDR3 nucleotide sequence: TGTGCCACCAGCCCAGGACCCCCTGGGTTTGAGCAGTTCTTC.

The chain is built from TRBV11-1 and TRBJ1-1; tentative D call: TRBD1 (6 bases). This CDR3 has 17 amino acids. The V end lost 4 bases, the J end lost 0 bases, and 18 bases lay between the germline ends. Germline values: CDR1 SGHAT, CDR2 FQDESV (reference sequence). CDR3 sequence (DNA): TGTGCCAGCAGCTCAAACAGGGATCCTGACATGAACACTGAAGCTTTCTTT. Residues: CASSSNRDPDMNTEAFF.

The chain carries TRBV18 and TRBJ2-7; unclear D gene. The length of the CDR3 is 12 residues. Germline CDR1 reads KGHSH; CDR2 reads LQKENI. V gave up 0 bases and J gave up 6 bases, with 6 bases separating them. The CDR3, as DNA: TGTGCCAGCTCACCACCGTTTAGCGAGCAGTACTTC. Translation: CASSPPFSEQYF.

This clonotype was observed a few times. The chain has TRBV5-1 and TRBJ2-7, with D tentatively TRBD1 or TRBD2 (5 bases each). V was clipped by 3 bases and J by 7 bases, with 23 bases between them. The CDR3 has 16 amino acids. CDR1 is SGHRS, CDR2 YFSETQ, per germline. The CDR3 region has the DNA TGCGCCAGCAGCTCCGGGCCCCCGAGGGGAGAGAAGGAGCAGTACTTC. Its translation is CASSSGPPRGEKEQYF.

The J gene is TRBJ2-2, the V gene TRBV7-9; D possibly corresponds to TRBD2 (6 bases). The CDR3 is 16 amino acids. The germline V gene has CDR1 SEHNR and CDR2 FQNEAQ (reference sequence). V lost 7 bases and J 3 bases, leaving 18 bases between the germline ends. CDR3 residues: CASILGRGYDTGELFF. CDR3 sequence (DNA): TGTGCCAGCATCTTGGGTCGGGGGTATGACACCGGGGAGCTGTTTTTT.

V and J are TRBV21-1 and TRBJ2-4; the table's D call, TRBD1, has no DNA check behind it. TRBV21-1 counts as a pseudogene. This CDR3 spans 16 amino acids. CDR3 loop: CASSIEGERAKNIQYF. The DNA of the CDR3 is TGTGCCAGCAGCATTGAGGGGGAGAGGGCCAAAAACATTCAGTACTTC.

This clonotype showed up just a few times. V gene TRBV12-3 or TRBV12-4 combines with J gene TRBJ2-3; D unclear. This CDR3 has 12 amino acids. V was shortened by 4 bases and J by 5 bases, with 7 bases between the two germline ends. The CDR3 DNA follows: TGTGCCAGCAGTTCCGACCTAGATACGCAGTATTTT. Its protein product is CASSSDLDTQYF.

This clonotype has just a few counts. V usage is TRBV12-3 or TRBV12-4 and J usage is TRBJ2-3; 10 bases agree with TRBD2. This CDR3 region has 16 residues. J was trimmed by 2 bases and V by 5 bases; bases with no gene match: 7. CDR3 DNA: TGTGCCAGCAGTGGAGCCACTAGCGGGGTCACAGATACGCAGTATTTT. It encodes CASSGATSGVTDTQYF.

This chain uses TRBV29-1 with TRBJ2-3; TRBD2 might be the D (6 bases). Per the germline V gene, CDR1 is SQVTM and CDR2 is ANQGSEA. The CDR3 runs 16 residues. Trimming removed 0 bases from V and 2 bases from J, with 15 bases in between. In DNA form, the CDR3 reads TGCAGCGTTGAAGATGTGGTGGGGGGATACACAGATACGCAGTATTTT. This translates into CSVEDVVGGYTDTQYF.

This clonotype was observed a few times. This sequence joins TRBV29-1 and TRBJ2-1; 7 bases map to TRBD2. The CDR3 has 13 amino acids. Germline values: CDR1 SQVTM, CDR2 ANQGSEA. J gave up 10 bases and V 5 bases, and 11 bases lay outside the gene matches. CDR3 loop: CSVLVVWGGEQFF. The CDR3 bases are TGCAGCGTTCTGGTCGTGTGGGGGGGAGAGCAGTTCTTC.

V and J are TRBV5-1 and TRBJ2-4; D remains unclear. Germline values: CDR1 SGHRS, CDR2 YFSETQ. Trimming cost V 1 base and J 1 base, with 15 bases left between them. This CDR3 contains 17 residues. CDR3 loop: CASSLNTATLAKNIQYF. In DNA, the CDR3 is TGCGCCAGCAGCTTGAATACGGCTACCCTTGCCAAAAACATTCAGTACTTC.

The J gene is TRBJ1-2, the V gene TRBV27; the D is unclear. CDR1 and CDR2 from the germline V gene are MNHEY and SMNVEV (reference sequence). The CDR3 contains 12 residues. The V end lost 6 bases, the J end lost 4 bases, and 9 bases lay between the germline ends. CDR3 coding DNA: TGTGCCAGCAGCACGCCGGGCTATGGCTACACCTTC. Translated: CASSTPGYGYTF.

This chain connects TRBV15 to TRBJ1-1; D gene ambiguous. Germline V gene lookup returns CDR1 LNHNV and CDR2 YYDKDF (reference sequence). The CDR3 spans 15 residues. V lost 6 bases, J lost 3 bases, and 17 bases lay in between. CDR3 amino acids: CATSRVGKRDTEAFF. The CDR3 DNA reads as TGTGCCACCAGTCGAGTCGGCAAACGGGACACTGAAGCTTTCTTT.

CDR3 coding DNA: TGCAGCGCCACTAGCGGCAGCTCCTACGAGCAGTACTTC. It yields the protein CSATSGSSYEQYF. This sequence joins TRBV29-1 and TRBJ2-7; TRBD2 matches 8 bases. Germline trimming cut 7 bases from V and 0 bases from J; bases unmatched to any gene: 5. The CDR3 covers 13 residues. Germline lookup yields CDR1 SQVTM and CDR2 ANQGSEA.